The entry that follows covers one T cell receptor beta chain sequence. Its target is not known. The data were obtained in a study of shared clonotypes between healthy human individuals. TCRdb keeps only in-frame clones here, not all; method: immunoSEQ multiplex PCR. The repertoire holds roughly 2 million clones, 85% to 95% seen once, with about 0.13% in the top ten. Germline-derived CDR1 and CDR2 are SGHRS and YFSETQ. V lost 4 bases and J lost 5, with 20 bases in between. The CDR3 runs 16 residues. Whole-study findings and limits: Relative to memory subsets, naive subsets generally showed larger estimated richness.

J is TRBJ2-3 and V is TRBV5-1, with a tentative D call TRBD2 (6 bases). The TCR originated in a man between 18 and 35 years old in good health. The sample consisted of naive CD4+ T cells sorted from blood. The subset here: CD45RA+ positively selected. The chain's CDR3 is CASSRGEGRGEDTQYF. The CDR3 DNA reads TGCGCCAGCAGCCGCGGGGAAGGACGAGGGGAAGATACGCAGTATTTT.